The clone carrying this T cell receptor (beta chain) came up once. Its antigen remains unknown. RNA transcripts were the template for amplifying TCR beta CDR3 regions. Primed by the HTBI set, a first-round RT-PCR was run on the TCR CDR3. TCRdb re-called the multiplex PCR reads with MiXCR, one entry per CDR3 protein. The data show around 690,000 distinct CDR3 sequences, roughly 20% seen once. The data originate from a study of T cells in Graves' hyperthyroidism and ophthalmopathy. Study-level findings and limits: A 13 V-J signature model discriminated ophthalmopathy versus stable hyperthyroidism. Most thyroid-expanded clonotypes above 0.001 were also found in blood.

Researchers barred patients who had uncontrolled infection, other autoimmune disease, pregnancy or lactation. The sample consisted of blood. The sequence derives from a man aged 25-40 years with Graves' ophthalmopathy.

This CDR3 reads CACYRDWDPQVDTQYF. The DNA for the CDR3 is TGTGCCTGCTACCGGGATTGGGACCCCCAGGTAGATACGCAGTATTTT. The gene calls are TRBV6-1 and TRBJ2-3, with D perhaps being TRBD1 or TRBD2 (5 bases each). Germline V gene sequence: CDR1 MNHNS, CDR2 SASEGT. This CDR3 has 16 residues. Trimming stripped 11 bases from V and 5 bases from J, with 26 bases between.